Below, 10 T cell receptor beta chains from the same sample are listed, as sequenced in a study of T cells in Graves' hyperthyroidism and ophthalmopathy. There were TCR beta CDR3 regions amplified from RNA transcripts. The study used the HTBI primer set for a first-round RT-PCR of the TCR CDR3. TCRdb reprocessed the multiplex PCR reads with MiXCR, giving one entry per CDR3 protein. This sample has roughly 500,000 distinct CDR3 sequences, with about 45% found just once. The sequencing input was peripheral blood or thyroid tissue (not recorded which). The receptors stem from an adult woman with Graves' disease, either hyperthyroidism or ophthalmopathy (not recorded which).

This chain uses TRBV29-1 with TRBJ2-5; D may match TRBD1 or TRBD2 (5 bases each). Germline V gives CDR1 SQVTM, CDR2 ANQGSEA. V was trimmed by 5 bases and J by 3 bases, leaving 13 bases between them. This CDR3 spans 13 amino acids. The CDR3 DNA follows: TGCAGCGTTCTCCGGGACCAGAAAGAGACCCAGTACTTC. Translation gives CSVLRDQKETQYF.

This CDR3 reads CASSLGIGQAETQYF. For the CDR3, the DNA is TGTGCCAGCAGCTTAGGAATAGGCCAGGCGGAGACCCAGTACTTC. This chain uses TRBV7-9 with TRBJ2-5; D ambiguous. With 1 base removed from V and 5 bases from J, the gap between germline ends came to 14 bases. Germline assignment: CDR1 SEHNR and CDR2 FQNEAQ (reference sequence). CDR3 size: 15 residues.

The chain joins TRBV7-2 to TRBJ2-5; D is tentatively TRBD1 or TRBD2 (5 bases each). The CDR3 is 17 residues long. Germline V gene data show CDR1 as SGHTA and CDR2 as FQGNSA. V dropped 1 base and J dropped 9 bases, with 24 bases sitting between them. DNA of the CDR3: TGTGCCAGCAGCTTAGAGGTTGGGGGTTTGAGCAATCAGCCCCAGTACTTC. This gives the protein CASSLEVGGLSNQPQYF.

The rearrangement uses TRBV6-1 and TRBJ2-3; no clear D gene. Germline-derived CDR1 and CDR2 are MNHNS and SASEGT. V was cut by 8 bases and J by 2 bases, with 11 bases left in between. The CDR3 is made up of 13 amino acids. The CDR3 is CASWRTDTDTQYF. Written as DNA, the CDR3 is TGTGCCAGCTGGCGAACAGACACAGATACGCAGTATTTT.

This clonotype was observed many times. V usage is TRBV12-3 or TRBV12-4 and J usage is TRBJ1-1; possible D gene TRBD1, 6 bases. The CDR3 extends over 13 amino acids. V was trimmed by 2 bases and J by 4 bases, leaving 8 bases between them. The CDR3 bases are TGTGCCAGCAGTTTAAGGGGGGCCACTGAAGCTTTCTTT. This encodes CASSLRGATEAFF.

The CDR3 DNA reads as TGTGCCAGCAGCTTTTCCCCCCGGACAGGGGTGAACACTGAAGCTTTCTTT. Amino acid sequence: CASSFSPRTGVNTEAFF. The V call is TRBV11-2, the J call TRBJ1-1; 9 nucleotides align to TRBD1. The CDR3 is 17 amino acids. Germline lookup yields CDR1 SGHAT and CDR2 FQNNGV. The trim removed 3 bases at V and 0 bases at J, leaving 8 bases unmatched. The entire variable domain, with the rest obtained from reference TRBV11-2 and TRBJ1-1, is as follows: EAGVAQSPRYKIIEKRQSVAFWCNPISGHATLYWYQQILGQGPKLLIQFQNNGVVDDSQLPKDRFSAERLKGVDSTLKIQPAKLEDSAVYLCASSFSPRTGVNTEAFFGQGTRLTVV.

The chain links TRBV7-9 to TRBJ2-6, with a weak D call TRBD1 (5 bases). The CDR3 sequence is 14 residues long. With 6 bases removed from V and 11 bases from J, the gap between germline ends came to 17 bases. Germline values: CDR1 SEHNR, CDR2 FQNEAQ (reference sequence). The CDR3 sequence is CASSPDSRSYVLTF. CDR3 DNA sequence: TGTGCCAGCAGTCCTGACAGTCGATCCTACGTCCTGACTTTC.

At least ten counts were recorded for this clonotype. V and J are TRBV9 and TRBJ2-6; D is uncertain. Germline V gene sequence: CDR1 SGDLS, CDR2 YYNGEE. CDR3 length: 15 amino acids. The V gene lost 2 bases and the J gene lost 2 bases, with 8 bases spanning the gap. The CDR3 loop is CASSVAGAGANVLTF. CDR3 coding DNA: TGTGCCAGCAGCGTCGCTGGAGCTGGGGCCAACGTCCTGACTTTC.

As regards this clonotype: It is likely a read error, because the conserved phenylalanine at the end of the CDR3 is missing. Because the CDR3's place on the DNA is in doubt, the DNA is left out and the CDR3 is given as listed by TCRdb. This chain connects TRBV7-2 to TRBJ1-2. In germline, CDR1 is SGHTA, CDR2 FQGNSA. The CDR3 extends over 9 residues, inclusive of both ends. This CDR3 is CASSLERDY.

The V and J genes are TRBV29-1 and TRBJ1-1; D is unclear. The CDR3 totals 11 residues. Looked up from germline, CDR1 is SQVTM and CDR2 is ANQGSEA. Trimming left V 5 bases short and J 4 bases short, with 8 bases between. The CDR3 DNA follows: TGCAGCGTTCCCTCCGGCACTGAAGCTTTCTTT. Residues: CSVPSGTEAFF.